The TCR beta chain under discussion was sequenced for a study of CD4 T cells in relation to SARS-CoV-2 and coronaviruses. On the study more broadly: Controls used an HIV-1 Nef peptide pool or no peptide.

Method: immunoSEQ multiplex PCR; TCRdb's copy keeps in-frame clones and lacks some. The sample includes more than 20,000 clones, about 80% of them seen just once. CD4+ T cells from unexposed donors were obtained before the COVID-19 pandemic (2011-2018). CD4+ T cells were isolated from the cells after more than 8 days of culture. As cell numbers allowed, unexposed-donor CD4+ T cells faced SARS-CoV-2 S/N and four cold-coronavirus spikes. Cultures held 2 million to 2.5 million PBMCs per well with 8.5 to 10 IU/ml IL-2. In the case of this clone: Its specificity is unknown.

The CDR3 totals 17 residues. Germline-derived CDR1 and CDR2 are SGHRS and YFSETQ. The V and J ends lost 0 bases and 0 bases, in that order; junction bases with no gene match: 3. The sequencing input was CD4+ T cells from PBMCs, cultured in vitro. The receptor was isolated from a human donor in good health. The chain employs TRBV5-1 and TRBJ2-3; the match to TRBD2 covers 11 bases. The CDR3 region has the DNA TGCGCCAGCAGCTTGGTTCTAGCGGGAGGAAGCACAGATACGCAGTATTTT. Translating it yields CASSLVLAGGSTDTQYF.